The 21 T cell receptor beta chains listed next were all sequenced from one sample in a study of HIV-infected patients and healthy controls. Reverse transcription used roughly 480 ng RNA and constant-region primers for alpha and beta. Alpha and beta chain libraries were made separately by chain-specific third strand synthesis with multiplexing indices. MiXCR, run by TCRdb on the 5' RACE reads, gives a single entry per CDR3 protein. The sample shows 10,000 to 12,000 distinct CDR3 sequences, 8% to 8.5% of them seen only once. The repertoire came from unfractionated whole blood and reflected all unsorted peripheral T cells. Sequencing was done on a sample of blood. The receptors were gathered from an adult in good health.

The chain recombines TRBV29-1 with TRBJ1-3; TRBD1 might be the D (6 bases). The V and J ends lost 5 bases and 4 bases respectively, with 15 bases between them. CDR3 length: 14 amino acids. Germline V gene sequence: CDR1 SQVTM, CDR2 ANQGSEA. The CDR3 coding sequence is TGCAGCGTTCAACCAGGGGTAGTCGGAAACACCATATATTTT. Its protein is CSVQPGVVGNTIYF.

This clonotype was observed many times. This chain uses TRBV12-3 or TRBV12-4 with TRBJ2-2; D unresolved. V was shortened by 2 bases and J by 6 bases, with 22 bases between the two germline ends. CDR3 size: 18 residues. This CDR3 reads CASSLITEDGRLAGELFF. CDR3 sequence (DNA): TGTGCCAGCAGTTTAATAACAGAAGATGGTAGATTGGCCGGGGAGCTGTTTTTT.

In this sample, this clonotype is medium-sized. The chain employs TRBV7-6 and TRBJ2-6; either TRBD1 or TRBD2 may supply D (5 bases each). Trimming stripped 1 base from V and 3 bases from J, with 10 bases between. Germline assignment: CDR1 SGHVS and CDR2 FNYEAQ. The CDR3 covers 16 residues. The CDR3 sequence: CASSLGGARGANVLTF. The CDR3 coding sequence is TGTGCCAGCAGCTTAGGAGGGGCGCGTGGGGCCAACGTCCTGACTTTC.

This clonotype is classed as medium-sized. The rearrangement links TRBV6-5 to TRBJ2-7, with D tentatively TRBD2 (5 bases). Germline-derived CDR1 and CDR2 are MNHEY and SVGAGI. CDR3 length: 14 amino acids. Trimming shortened V by 6 bases and J by 0 bases, and 12 bases separated the two germline ends. Written as DNA, the CDR3 is TGTGCCAGCAGGGATCGGAGGAGCTCCTACGAGCAGTACTTC. It translates to CASRDRRSSYEQYF.

This clonotype is labeled as medium-sized. The V gene is TRBV7-2, the J gene TRBJ2-3, with D perhaps matching TRBD2 (5 bases). The ends were cut back, 6 bases at V and 0 bases at J, with 16 bases in the middle. Germline loops: CDR1 SGHTA, CDR2 FQGNSA. The CDR3 covers 16 residues. Here the CDR3 reads CASSHRRAASTDTQYF. The CDR3 DNA sequence: TGTGCCAGCAGTCACCGGCGAGCGGCTAGCACAGATACGCAGTATTTT. The full variable domain, with the rest looked up from reference TRBV7-2 and TRBJ2-3, is GAGVSQSPSNKVTEKGKDVELRCDPISGHTALYWYRQSLGQGLEFLIYFQGNSAPDKSGLPSDRFSAERTGGSVSTLTIQRTQQEDSAVYLCASSHRRAASTDTQYFGPGTRLTVL.

This clonotype is medium-sized in the sample. The chain carries TRBV3-1 and TRBJ2-1; 9 nucleotides align to TRBD2. Trimming at V came to 0 bases and at J to 2 bases, leaving 8 bases not matched to a gene. CDR1 and CDR2 from the germline V gene are LGHDT and YNNKEL (reference sequence). The CDR3 consists of 18 residues. CDR3 bases: TGTGCCAGCAGCCAAGATATGGCAGCGGGGGGACCCTACAATGAGCAGTTCTTC. Its protein product is CASSQDMAAGGPYNEQFF.

This clonotype has more than one count but fewer than ten. V gene TRBV7-2 combines with J gene TRBJ2-7; D is uncertain. The germline CDR1 and CDR2 sequences are SGHTA and FQGNSA. V was trimmed by 5 bases and J by 1 base, leaving 12 bases between them. There are 14 residues in the CDR3. Here the CDR3 reads CASSAVGTSYEQYF. The DNA of the CDR3 is TGTGCCAGCAGCGCAGTCGGTACTTCCTACGAGCAGTACTTC.

This chain links TRBV20-1 with TRBJ2-2; D gene ambiguous. The length of the CDR3 is 14 residues. Germline loops: CDR1 DFQATT, CDR2 SNEGSKA (reference sequence). Trimming took 3 bases from V and 2 from J, leaving 10 bases between them. DNA for the CDR3: TGCAGTGCTAGGGCCCTAGAAAACACCGGGGAGCTGTTTTTT. Protein sequence: CSARALENTGELFF.

This clonotype was recorded at least ten times. The rearrangement links TRBV7-2 to TRBJ1-1, with TRBD1 as a possible D gene (5 bases). Between the trimmed V and J ends, which lost 1 base and 2 bases, there was a span of 8 bases. CDR3 size: 14 residues. The germline gives CDR1 SGHTA, CDR2 FQGNSA. CDR3 DNA: TGTGCCAGCAGCTTAGGGGGGGTTAACACTGAAGCTTTCTTT. Its protein product is CASSLGGVNTEAFF.

This clonotype is medium-sized within its sample. The chain couples TRBV3-1 to TRBJ2-3, with D possibly matching TRBD2 (6 bases). Between the trimmed V and J ends, which lost 4 bases and 3 bases, there was a span of 11 bases. The germline V gene has CDR1 LGHDT and CDR2 YNNKEL (reference sequence). The CDR3 totals 14 residues. DNA for the CDR3: TGTGCCAGCAGCCCCGGGAGAAGGACAGATACGCAGTATTTT. Amino acid sequence: CASSPGRRTDTQYF.

This clonotype was seen a few times. CDR3 sequence: CASSLGGSGIKQFF. CDR3 nucleotides: TGTGCCAGCAGCTTAGGTGGTAGCGGGATCAAGCAGTTCTTC. The chain links TRBV7-2 to TRBJ2-1; the match to TRBD2 covers 8 bases. V shed 1 base, J shed 11 bases, and the junction held 7 bases outside the gene matches. The CDR3 is made up of 14 amino acids. Germline loops: CDR1 SGHTA, CDR2 FQGNSA.

The chain has TRBV7-2 and TRBJ2-7; TRBD2 matches at 7 bases. Germline CDR1 SGHTA, CDR2 FQGNSA. V was clipped by 2 bases and J by 7 bases; unmatched bases: 2. The CDR3 runs 12 residues. The CDR3 is CASSLMGGEQYF. The CDR3 DNA follows: TGTGCCAGCAGCTTAATGGGGGGGGAGCAGTACTTC.

The sample holds many counts of this clonotype. The chain employs TRBV7-9 and TRBJ2-3; D not resolved. From germline, CDR1 is SEHNR and CDR2 FQNEAQ (reference sequence). Trimming pared 4 bases from V and 6 bases from J, leaving 8 bases between. The CDR3 spans 12 residues. Written as DNA, the CDR3 is TGTGCCAGCAGCTACATTAGGGATACGCAGTATTTT. This codes for CASSYIRDTQYF.

This clonotype occurred many times. This sequence joins TRBV10-3 and TRBJ1-2; D unresolved. Trimming took off 4 bases at V and 6 bases at J, with 12 bases between the two ends. The CDR3 extends over 13 amino acids. Germline CDR1 reads ENHRY; CDR2 reads SYGVKD. The CDR3: CAISVATTNGYTF. CDR3 nucleotide sequence: TGTGCCATCAGTGTCGCCACAACCAATGGCTACACCTTC.

This clonotype ranks as medium-sized (0.01 to 0.1%). The chain is built from TRBV7-9 and TRBJ2-6, with D possibly being TRBD1 (6 bases). The CDR3 extends over 18 amino acids. Germline lookup yields CDR1 SEHNR and CDR2 FQNEAQ (reference sequence). V was pared by 2 bases and J by 2 bases, with 16 bases between. CDR3 protein: CASSLSGQGLAGANVLTF. The CDR3, as DNA: TGTGCCAGCAGCTTATCGGGGCAGGGGCTGGCTGGGGCCAACGTCCTGACTTTC.

This clonotype is labeled medium-sized. This rearrangement joins TRBV27 to TRBJ2-4, with D possibly being TRBD2 (6 bases). Germline V lookup: CDR1 MNHEY, CDR2 SMNVEV (reference sequence). There are 14 residues in the CDR3. The V gene lost 5 bases and the J gene lost 3 bases, with 11 bases spanning the gap. This CDR3 reads CASSPQGGKNIQYF. DNA for the CDR3: TGTGCCAGCAGTCCGCAGGGAGGCAAAAACATTCAGTACTTC.

Sample share makes this clonotype medium-sized. The chain links TRBV19 to TRBJ2-1, with a possible D match to TRBD2 (7 bases). V shed 5 bases and J shed 6 bases, with 17 bases lying between them. This CDR3 has 15 amino acids. Germline lookup yields CDR1 LNHDA and CDR2 SQIVND (reference sequence). As DNA, the CDR3 is TGTGCCAGTAGTCGGGGGGCGGGAGAGACCAATGAGCAGTTCTTC. Translated: CASSRGAGETNEQFF. The full variable domain, completed using reference TRBV19 and TRBJ2-1, is DGGITQSPKYLFRKEGQNVTLSCEQNLNHDAMYWYRQDPGQGLRLIYYSQIVNDFQKGDIAEGYSVSREKKESFPLTVTSAQKNPTAFYLCASSRGAGETNEQFFGPGTRLTVL.

This clonotype was counted many times. V is TRBV12-3 or TRBV12-4 and J is TRBJ2-5, with D perhaps TRBD2 (6 bases). The CDR3 runs to 17 residues. Between the trimmed V and J ends, which lost 5 bases and 4 bases, there was a span of 23 bases. The DNA for the CDR3 is TGTGCCAGCAGTGCTTTAGATTATAGCGGATCAAGAGAGACCCAGTACTTC. Its translation is CASSALDYSGSRETQYF.

This clonotype was picked up many times. V and J are TRBV7-9 and TRBJ2-3; D unclear. Germline V CDR1 and CDR2: SEHNR, FQNEAQ (reference sequence). The CDR3 is 13 amino acids. The germline V and J ends were trimmed by 3 bases and 6 bases, with 10 bases remaining between them. In nucleotides, the CDR3 is TGTGCCAGCAGCTTTGGACCGCAGGATACGCAGTATTTT. This translates into CASSFGPQDTQYF.

This clonotype showed up many times. The chain is built from TRBV3-1 and TRBJ1-2; D possibly corresponds to TRBD1 (5 bases). The CDR3 has 13 residues. V dropped 3 bases and J dropped 8 bases, with 13 bases sitting between them. The germline CDR1 and CDR2 sequences are LGHDT and YNNKEL (reference sequence). The CDR3 protein is CASSQDDSLGYTF. Here the CDR3 DNA reads TGTGCCAGCAGCCAGGACGACAGTCTGGGCTACACCTTC.

The J gene is TRBJ1-1, the V gene TRBV12-3 or TRBV12-4, with D unclear. CDR3 length: 13 amino acids. Trimming removed 3 bases from V and 6 bases from J, with 11 bases in between. The CDR3 loop is CASSFLGLSEAFF. The DNA of the CDR3 is TGTGCCAGCAGTTTCCTCGGGCTATCTGAAGCTTTCTTT.